This entry concerns a single T cell receptor (beta chain). Per the study methods: Amplification of reference gene primers was used by the study to estimate nucleated cell counts. Produced via immunoSEQ multiplex PCR; TCRdb's table is partial and in-frame only. From that table come the V and J calls and clone size; the DNA was used to work out D and trimming. The data contain 100,000 to 130,000 clones, 65% to 80% of them singletons. The sample belongs to a study of blood T cell repertoires in COVID-19. Background on the study: The United States, Italy and Spain were the sources of the acute and convalescent COVID-19 samples. T cells, B-cell-depleted T cells, or PBMCs supplied cDNA or gDNA.

CDR3 length: 15 amino acids. V was cut by 1 base and J by 0 bases, with 8 bases left in between. Germline V gives CDR1 LGHDT, CDR2 YNNKEL (reference sequence). The receptor comes from a woman between 35 and 50 years old with acute or convalescent COVID-19. The chain couples TRBV3-1 (or the pseudogene TRBV3-2) to TRBJ2-3, with D maybe TRBD2 (5 bases). The source material was peripheral blood. In DNA, the CDR3 is TGTGCCAGCAGCCAAGTGTTAGCGAGCACAGATACGCAGTATTTT. This codes for CASSQVLASTDTQYF.